A single sample is the source of the 7 T cell receptor beta chains below, sequenced in a study of control samples from healthy donors and cancer patients (dated by TCRdb to the early 2020s). Libraries were prepared through the immunoSEQ multiplex PCR assay. TCRdb provides this immuneACCESS table in a form limited to in-frame rearrangements. Some clones are lacking; in checked studies, under half of them reflect an unresolved V gene, and why the rest are absent is not known. Present in this sample are about 100,000 clones, over 85% of which were seen just once. The top ten constitute 6.5% to 9.5% of the sample. Sample: blood. Receptors originate from a man between 18 and 35 years old in good health.

J is TRBJ2-3 and V is TRBV6-1; no firm D call. V lost 0 bases to trimming and J lost 5 bases, with 6 bases between them. The CDR3 contains 13 residues. Germline V lookup: CDR1 MNHNS, CDR2 SASEGT. The CDR3, as DNA: TGTGCCAGCAGTGAAGCCGGAAGAGATACGCAGTATTTT. This encodes CASSEAGRDTQYF.

This rearrangement joins TRBV27 to TRBJ2-1; 8 nucleotides match TRBD1. The germline CDR1 and CDR2 sequences are MNHEY and SMNVEV (reference sequence). V shed 5 bases, J shed 9 bases, and the junction held 3 bases outside the gene matches. This CDR3 is built from 12 residues. The CDR3 sequence is CASSADRGEQFF. For the CDR3, the DNA is TGTGCCAGCAGTGCCGACAGGGGTGAGCAGTTCTTC.

In its sample, this clone was seen once. V usage is TRBV5-1 and J usage is TRBJ1-4; TRBD1 matches at 10 bases. V was clipped by 0 bases and J by 8 bases; unmatched bases: 7. Germline V lookup: CDR1 SGHRS, CDR2 YFSETQ. This CDR3 has 16 amino acids. The DNA for the CDR3 is TGCGCCAGCAGCTTGGCCTCACGGACAGGGGGGGAAAAACTGTTTTTT. Translated, it gives CASSLASRTGGEKLFF.

The rearrangement uses TRBV6-5 and TRBJ1-3; no definite D call. Trimming took off 6 bases at V and 0 bases at J, with 12 bases between the two ends. This CDR3 region has 15 residues. CDR1 is MNHEY, CDR2 SVGAGI, per germline. The CDR3 sequence is CASRNDGLSGNTIYF. Here the CDR3 DNA reads TGTGCCAGCAGAAACGACGGCCTCTCTGGAAACACCATATATTTT.

The genes are TRBV3-1 (or the pseudogene TRBV3-2) and TRBJ2-7; 8 bases align to TRBD1. J gave up 2 bases and V 4 bases, and 7 bases lay outside the gene matches. Germline CDR1 and CDR2: LGHDT and YNNKEL (reference sequence). The CDR3 spans 15 residues. The CDR3 DNA sequence: TGTGCCAGCAGCCTAACACAGGGGGTAGCCTACGAGCAGTACTTC. Translated, it gives CASSLTQGVAYEQYF.

The chain employs TRBV20-1 and TRBJ2-7; D might be TRBD1 (6 bases). The ends were cut back, 3 bases at V and 2 bases at J, with 8 bases in the middle. The V gene's germline CDR1 is DFQATT and CDR2 SNEGSKA (reference sequence). This CDR3 has 12 amino acids. Written as DNA, the CDR3 is TGCAGTGCTAGTCGGGACACCTACGAGCAGTACTTC. Translating gives CSASRDTYEQYF.

V gene TRBV30 combines with J gene TRBJ1-6, with D uncertain. V was trimmed by 2 bases and J by 0 bases, leaving 5 bases between them. The germline V gene has CDR1 GTSNPN and CDR2 SVGIG (reference sequence). This CDR3 contains 14 residues. CDR3 nucleotides: TGTGCCTGGAGTCGGCGCTCCTATAATTCACCCCTCCACTTT. Protein sequence: CAWSRRSYNSPLHF.